The sequence of this T cell receptor (beta chain) was determined in a study of response to subunit inactivated influenza vaccine. Study conclusions and caveats: Few new T cells, the authors suggested, are recruited by each seasonal influenza vaccination.

The trim removed 3 bases at V and 0 bases at J, leaving 10 bases unmatched. The CDR3 has 21 residues. TCRdb itself ran the RT-PCR reads through MiXCR, one entry per CDR3 protein. The sample consists of roughly 760,000 distinct CDR3 sequences, roughly 20% of them appearing once. This clonotype was counted between two and nine times. The antigen is undetermined. The TCR comes from a man aged 50-60 years who received an inactivated influenza vaccine. The chain carries TRBV12-3 or TRBV12-4 and TRBJ2-6, with 14 bases that match TRBD2. The sequences come from PBMCs from blood, collected roughly 5 days after vaccination. CDR3 DNA: TGTGCCAGCAGTTTCGCCTCACCGGGACTAGCGGGGGACTCTGGGGCCAACGTCCTGACTTTC. This sequence encodes CASSFASPGLAGDSGANVLTF.